Sequencing of this T cell receptor beta chain was carried out in a study of blood T cells in healthy people across ages. Germline-derived CDR1 and CDR2 are KGHSH and LQKENI. Trimming removed 3 bases from V and 8 bases from J, with 19 bases in between. This CDR3 region has 15 residues. Primers used in a second PCR of roughly 7 to 11 cycles were a sample-barcoded 5' primer and a J-beta primer mix. Each TCR beta cDNA got a 12-nucleotide random molecular identifier. TCRdb analysed the 5' RACE reads with MiXCR anew, one entry per CDR3 protein. The repertoire holds some 1,000,000 distinct CDR3 sequences, less than 25% seen once, with about 0.69% in the top ten. Only one count was recorded for this clonotype. These data also formed part of another study, on T cells of mothers and their children. From that second work: It was found that thymic selection shapes TCR recombination output similarly in related and unrelated pairs. None of the identified T cell clones proved to be persistent microchimeric clones.

J is TRBJ1-2 and V is TRBV18; no definite D call. This TCR came from a girl aged 2 to 10 in good health. What was sequenced was blood. The CDR3 bases are TGTGCCAGCTCACCGCGGGCAGGAGGCATATGGGGCTACACCTTC. Protein: CASSPRAGGIWGYTF.